This passage covers 19 T cell receptor beta chains from one sample sequenced in a study of monozygotic twins with inflammatory bowel disease. TCRdb reworked the 5' RACE reads into one entry per CDR3 protein, no DNA. Recorded for this sample: 150,000 to 200,000 distinct CDR3 sequences. Sequenced sample: blood. These receptor sequences come from a human donor with ulcerative colitis or Crohn's disease, or a healthy co-twin of an affected twin (not recorded which).

This chain joins TRBV18 and TRBJ2-3; TCRdb names TRBD1, which stays unverified in the absence of DNA. Germline CDR1 is KGHSH and CDR2 is LQKENI. The CDR3 has 14 amino acids. CDR3 residues: CASSPPSGPHTQYF.

CDR3: CASRRKTEAFF. The V gene is TRBV28, the J gene TRBJ1-1. Germline V CDR1 and CDR2: MDHEN, SYDVKM. The CDR3 extends over 11 amino acids.

The V gene is TRBV20-1, the J gene TRBJ2-7. Germline CDR1 is DFQATT and CDR2 is SNEGSKA (reference sequence). The CDR3 is 14 amino acids. This CDR3 reads CSARDRELTYEQYF.

The V call is TRBV7-9, the J call TRBJ2-7; TCRdb calls TRBD1, which cannot be checked without DNA. The CDR3 has 17 residues. Per germline, CDR1 SEHNR and CDR2 FQNEAQ (reference sequence). The CDR3 here is CASSPPGAGVKPYEQYF. Full variable domain (outside the CDR3, taken from reference TRBV7-9 and TRBJ2-7): DTGVSQNPRHKITKRGQNVTFRCDPISEHNRLYWYRQTLGQGPEFLTYFQNEAQLEKSRLLSDRFSAERPKGSFSTLEIQRTEQGDSAMYLCASSPPGAGVKPYEQYFGPGTRLTVT.

This CDR3 is CASSLGLINYGYTF. The chain employs TRBV5-1 and TRBJ1-2. The CDR3 totals 14 residues. Looked up from germline, CDR1 is SGHRS and CDR2 is YFSETQ.

The chain couples TRBV20-1 to TRBJ2-7; lacking DNA, the TRBD1 call made by TCRdb goes unchecked. The germline V gene encodes CDR1 DFQATT and CDR2 SNEGSKA (reference sequence). The CDR3 has 13 residues. The CDR3 spells CSAGDISSYEQYF.

CDR3 region: CASSQEGFAEQYF. The gene calls are TRBV4-3 and TRBJ2-7. The CDR3 has 13 residues. Per the germline V gene, CDR1 is LGHNA and CDR2 is YSLEER.

The chain is built from TRBV7-2 and TRBJ2-7; no DNA is available, so the TRBD2 call from TCRdb remains unchecked. The CDR3 contains 15 residues. Per germline, CDR1 SGHTA and CDR2 FQGNSA. This CDR3 is CASSNSGGFSYEQYF.

This CDR3 is CASSLGAGALYEQYF. The chain uses TRBV5-1 and TRBJ2-7; the D call from TCRdb, TRBD2, cannot be confirmed without DNA. The CDR3 loop spans 15 amino acids. Germline CDR1 and CDR2: SGHRS and YFSETQ.

V gene TRBV20-1 combines with J gene TRBJ1-5. The CDR3 has 13 amino acids. Germline values: CDR1 DFQATT, CDR2 SNEGSKA (reference sequence). The CDR3 loop reads CSARHVWDQPQHF.

The rearrangement uses TRBV7-2 and TRBJ1-1; no DNA is available, so the TRBD1 call from TCRdb remains unchecked. CDR1 SGHTA and CDR2 FQGNSA come from the germline V gene. This CDR3 region has 16 residues. The CDR3 reads CASSLETGSMNTEAFF.

The chain links TRBV9 to TRBJ1-2; TCRdb designates TRBD1, a call that cannot be tested without DNA. This CDR3 is built from 14 residues. Germline values: CDR1 SGDLS, CDR2 YYNGEE. The CDR3: CASSVADRVYGYTF.

J is TRBJ2-1 and V is TRBV5-1. The germline V gene has CDR1 SGHRS and CDR2 YFSETQ. CDR3 size: 13 residues. CDR3 protein: CASSLAHNNEQFF.

The V and J genes are TRBV5-4 and TRBJ2-3. This CDR3 comprises 12 residues. Germline V gives CDR1 SGHNT, CDR2 YYREEE (reference sequence). The CDR3 sequence: CASSLSTDTQYF.

This sequence joins TRBV3-1 and TRBJ2-1; TCRdb selects TRBD2, and the lack of DNA leaves this call unchecked. The CDR3 contains 15 residues. In germline, CDR1 is LGHDT, CDR2 YNNKEL (reference sequence). The CDR3 loop reads CASSQGAALAGEQFF.

The gene calls are TRBV18 and TRBJ2-1; TCRdb's assignment of TRBD1 cannot be checked, as there is no DNA. The CDR3 sequence is 15 residues long. Germline lookup yields CDR1 KGHSH and CDR2 LQKENI. CDR3 sequence reads: CASSPRLPDRNEQFF.

The chain combines TRBV5-1 with TRBJ2-7; TCRdb indicates TRBD1, and absent DNA this call remains unverified. CDR1 and CDR2 from the germline V gene are SGHRS and YFSETQ. This CDR3 is built from 14 residues. This CDR3 is CASSDRDVSYEQYF. Using reference TRBV5-1 and TRBJ2-7 for the parts outside the CDR3, the full variable domain is KAGVTQTPRYLIKTRGQQVTLSCSPISGHRSVSWYQQTPGQGLQFLFEYFSETQRNKGNFPGRFSGRQFSNSRSEMNVSTLELGDSALYLCASSDRDVSYEQYFGPGTRLTVT.

The chain links TRBV18 to TRBJ2-7; TCRdb's D gene call, TRBD2, goes unchecked for lack of DNA. The CDR3 has 15 amino acids. Germline assignment: CDR1 KGHSH and CDR2 LQKENI. The CDR3 protein is CASSPLTGTSSEQYF. Together with reference TRBV18 and TRBJ2-7, the CDR3 gives the full variable domain: NAGVMQNPRHLVRRRGQEARLRCSPMKGHSHVYWYRQLPEEGLKFMVYLQKENIIDESGMPKERFSAEFPKEGPSILRIQQVVRGDSAAYFCASSPLTGTSSEQYFGPGTRLTVT.

The chain uses TRBV20-1 and TRBJ1-3; the TCRdb D gene call, TRBD1, has no DNA to confirm it. Germline V lookup: CDR1 DFQATT, CDR2 SNEGSKA (reference sequence). The CDR3 has 14 residues. The CDR3 is CSALEQVTGNTIYF.